This T cell receptor beta chain was recorded in a study of blood T cell repertoires in COVID-19. In the study overall: Both acute and convalescent COVID-19 samples were obtained from the United States, Italy and Spain.

This clone was seen just once. V was shortened by 3 bases and J by 5 bases, with 10 bases between the two germline ends. The CDR3 has 13 amino acids. Germline-derived CDR1 and CDR2 are SEHNR and FQNEAQ (reference sequence). Source study methods: Reference gene primer amplification yielded estimated nucleated cell counts. Sequenced by immunoSEQ multiplex PCR; TCRdb stores in-frame clones only, minus some. The V and J calls and clone size are taken from that table; D and trimming were inferred from the DNA. The top ten hold approximately 13% of the sample, which has under 70,000 clones, 90% seen once. The sequenced sample was peripheral blood. The clonotype originates from a man aged 55 to 69 with active COVID-19. The chain couples TRBV7-9 to TRBJ1-2; D remains unclear. The CDR3 protein is CASSLEGGYGYTF. CDR3 sequence (DNA): TGTGCCAGCAGCTTGGAGGGCGGGTATGGCTACACCTTC. The whole variable domain, filled in from reference TRBV7-9 and TRBJ1-2, reads DTGVSQNPRHKITKRGQNVTFRCDPISEHNRLYWYRQTLGQGPEFLTYFQNEAQLEKSRLLSDRFSAERPKGSFSTLEIQRTEQGDSAMYLCASSLEGGYGYTFGSGTRLTVV.